This TCR beta chain was found in a study of T cell responses to AZD1222 COVID-19 vaccine. A remark on this clone: Its matching antigen is unknown.

The V gene's germline CDR1 is ENHRY and CDR2 SYGVKD. The CDR3 sequence is 11 residues long. V was pared by 6 bases and J by 7 bases, with 1 base of the junction left unmatched. Findings of the study overall: Females made up more of the donors, who were largely white British, and clonal diversity may have come out too low.

This table comes from immunoSEQ multiplex PCR, and its TCRdb copy is limited to in-frame clones, with some not included. The sample includes fewer than 85,000 clones, roughly nine tenths of them seen just once. V usage is TRBV10-3 and J usage is TRBJ1-2; TRBD1 matches 8 bases. This specimen was peripheral blood, taken on day 0 of AZD1222 vaccination. This clonotype was obtained from an adult in good health. For the CDR3, the DNA is TGTGCCATCAGACAGGGGGGTGGCTACACCTTC. Encoded protein: CAIRQGGGYTF.